This record looks at one T cell receptor beta chain sequence and its context. Its antigen is currently unknown. These data belong to a study of tumor-infiltrating lymphocytes in primary liver carcinoma. Study results and caveats: Merely about 8-25% of top clones occurred in all five tumor regions.

RNA and DNA were co-extracted from about 19-30 mg of unsorted bulk tissue. Reverse transcription of approximately 500 ng total RNA with a constant-region primer produced TCR beta cDNA. Libraries for TCR beta were built through three nested multiplex PCR rounds, which together made up a slightly modified ARM-PCR procedure. TCRdb used MiXCR to reprocess the multiplex PCR reads, holding one entry per CDR3 protein. The sample has more than 95,000 distinct CDR3 sequences, 60% to 80% seen once. The sequenced sample consisted of liver tumor tissue from sampling region 3. Subset meaning: tumor region T3, left-lateral pole. The TCR comes from a woman in her fifties or sixties with primary liver carcinoma and hepatitis B virus infection.

The CDR3, as DNA: TGCAGCGTTGCCATGATCCGGAGCACAGATACGCAGTATTTT. Protein product: CSVAMIRSTDTQYF. V and J are TRBV29-1 and TRBJ2-3; D not resolved. The CDR3 runs 14 residues. V lost 4 bases, J lost 0 bases, and 11 bases lay in between. Germline V gene sequence: CDR1 SQVTM, CDR2 ANQGSEA.